A single T cell receptor beta chain is shown here with its context. Data came from immunoSEQ multiplex PCR; TCRdb stores just in-frame clones and leaves some out. The data show about 2.4 million clones, over 85% seen once. These data come from a study of shared clonotypes between healthy human individuals. Whole-study context: CD4 naive cells filled three plates per donor, CD4 memory three, CD8 naive two and CD8 memory one.

The ends were cut back, 4 bases at V and 2 bases at J, with 16 bases in the middle. In germline, CDR1 is SQVTM, CDR2 ANQGSEA. The CDR3 runs to 15 residues. Sequencing was performed on naive CD4+ T cells from PBMCs. This sample's subset: CD45RA+ positively selected. The chain has TRBV29-1 and TRBJ2-3, with D tentatively TRBD1 (7 bases). The receptor was derived from a man between 18 and 29 years old in good health. Some clones in this sample may be carry-over from other donors' samples. CDR3 nucleotide sequence: TGCAGCGTTGCTGGAGCAGGGGGGCCCACAGATACGCAGTATTTT. It encodes CSVAGAGGPTDTQYF.